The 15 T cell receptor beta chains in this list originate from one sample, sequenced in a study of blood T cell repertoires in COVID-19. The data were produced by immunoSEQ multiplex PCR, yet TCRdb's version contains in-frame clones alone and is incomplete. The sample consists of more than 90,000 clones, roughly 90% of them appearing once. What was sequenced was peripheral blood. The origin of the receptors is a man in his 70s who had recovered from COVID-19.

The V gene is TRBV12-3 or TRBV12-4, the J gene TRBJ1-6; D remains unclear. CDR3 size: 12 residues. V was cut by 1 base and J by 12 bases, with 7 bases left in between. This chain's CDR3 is CASSLGGVPLHF. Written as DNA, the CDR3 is TGTGCCAGCAGTTTAGGGGGAGTACCCCTCCACTTT.

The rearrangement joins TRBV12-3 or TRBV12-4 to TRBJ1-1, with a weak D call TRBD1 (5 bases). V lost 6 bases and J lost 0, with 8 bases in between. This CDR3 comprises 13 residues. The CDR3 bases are TGTGCCAGCAGCCCGGACATGAACACTGAAGCTTTCTTT. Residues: CASSPDMNTEAFF.

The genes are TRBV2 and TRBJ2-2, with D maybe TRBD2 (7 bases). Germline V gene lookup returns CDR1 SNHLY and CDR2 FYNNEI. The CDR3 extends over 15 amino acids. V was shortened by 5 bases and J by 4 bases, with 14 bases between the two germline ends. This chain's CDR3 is CASSRGGDGTGELFF. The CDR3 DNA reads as TGTGCCAGCAGTAGGGGGGGCGATGGCACCGGGGAGCTGTTTTTT.

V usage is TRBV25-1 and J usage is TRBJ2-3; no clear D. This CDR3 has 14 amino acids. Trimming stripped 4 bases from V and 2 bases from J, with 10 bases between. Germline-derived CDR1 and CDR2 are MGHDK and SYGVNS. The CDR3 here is CASSATRNTDTQYF. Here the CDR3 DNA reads TGTGCCAGCAGTGCGACTCGGAACACAGATACGCAGTATTTT.

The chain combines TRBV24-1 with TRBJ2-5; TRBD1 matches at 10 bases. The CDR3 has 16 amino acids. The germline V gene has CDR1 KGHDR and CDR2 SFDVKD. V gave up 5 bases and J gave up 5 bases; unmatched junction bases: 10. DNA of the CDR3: TGTGCCACCAGTGGCCACCGGACAGGGGGTGTGGAGACCCAGTACTTC. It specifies CATSGHRTGGVETQYF.

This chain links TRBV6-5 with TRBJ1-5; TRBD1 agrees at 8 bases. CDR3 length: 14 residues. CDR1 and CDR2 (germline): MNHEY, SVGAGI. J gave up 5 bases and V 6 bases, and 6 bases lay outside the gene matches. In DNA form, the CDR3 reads TGTGCCAGCAGCTCAGGGGGCGGCGATCAGCCCCAGCATTTT. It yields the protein CASSSGGGDQPQHF.

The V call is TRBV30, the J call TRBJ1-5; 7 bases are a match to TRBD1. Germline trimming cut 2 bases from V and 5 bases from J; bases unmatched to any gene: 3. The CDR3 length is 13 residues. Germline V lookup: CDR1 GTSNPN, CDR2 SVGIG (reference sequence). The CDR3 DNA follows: TGTGCCTGGAGTCGACAGGGATATCAGCCCCAGCATTTT. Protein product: CAWSRQGYQPQHF.

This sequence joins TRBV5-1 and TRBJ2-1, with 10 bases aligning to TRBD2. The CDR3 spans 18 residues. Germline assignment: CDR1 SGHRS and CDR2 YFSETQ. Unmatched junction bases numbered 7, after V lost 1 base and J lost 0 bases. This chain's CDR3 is CASSLRTGTSDSYNEQFF. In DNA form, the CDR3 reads TGCGCCAGCAGCTTGAGGACCGGGACTAGCGACTCCTACAATGAGCAGTTCTTC.

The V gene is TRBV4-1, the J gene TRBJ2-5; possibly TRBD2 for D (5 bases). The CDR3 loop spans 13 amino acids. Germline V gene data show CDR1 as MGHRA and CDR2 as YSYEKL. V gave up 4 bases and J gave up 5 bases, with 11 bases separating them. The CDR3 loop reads CASSRGEVETQYF. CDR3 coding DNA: TGCGCCAGCAGCCGGGGAGAGGTCGAGACCCAGTACTTC.

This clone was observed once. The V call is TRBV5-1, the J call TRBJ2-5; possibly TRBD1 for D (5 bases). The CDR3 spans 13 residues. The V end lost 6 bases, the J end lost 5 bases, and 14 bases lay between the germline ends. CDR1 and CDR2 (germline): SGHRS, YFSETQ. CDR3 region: CASTQGIGETQYF. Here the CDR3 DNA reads TGCGCCAGCACTCAGGGAATCGGTGAGACCCAGTACTTC.

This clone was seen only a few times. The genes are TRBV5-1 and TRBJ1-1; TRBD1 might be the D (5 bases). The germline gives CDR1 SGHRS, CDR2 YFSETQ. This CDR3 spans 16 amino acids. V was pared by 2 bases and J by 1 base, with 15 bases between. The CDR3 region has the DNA TGCGCCAGCAGCTTAGGGATTCAGGGATGGAACACTGAAGCTTTCTTT. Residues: CASSLGIQGWNTEAFF.

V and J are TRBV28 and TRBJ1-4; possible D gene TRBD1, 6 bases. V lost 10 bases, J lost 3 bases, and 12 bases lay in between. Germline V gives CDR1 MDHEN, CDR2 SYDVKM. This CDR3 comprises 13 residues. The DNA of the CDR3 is TGTGCCATCCTCGACAGGCCTAATGAAAAACTGTTTTTT. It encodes CAILDRPNEKLFF.

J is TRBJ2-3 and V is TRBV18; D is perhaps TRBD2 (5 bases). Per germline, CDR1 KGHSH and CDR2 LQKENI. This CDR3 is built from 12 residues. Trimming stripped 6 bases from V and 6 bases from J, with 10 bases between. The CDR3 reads CASSPREDTQYF. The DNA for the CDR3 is TGTGCCAGCTCCCCGAGGGAGGATACGCAGTATTTT.

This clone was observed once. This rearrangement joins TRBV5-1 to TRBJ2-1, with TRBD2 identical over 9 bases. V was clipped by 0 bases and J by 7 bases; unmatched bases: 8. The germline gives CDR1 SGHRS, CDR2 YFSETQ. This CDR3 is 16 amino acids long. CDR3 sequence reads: CASSLALLAGVNEQFF. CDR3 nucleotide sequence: TGCGCCAGCAGCTTGGCCTTGTTAGCGGGGGTTAATGAGCAGTTCTTC. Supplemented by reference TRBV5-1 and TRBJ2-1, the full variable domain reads KAGVTQTPRYLIKTRGQQVTLSCSPISGHRSVSWYQQTPGQGLQFLFEYFSETQRNKGNFPGRFSGRQFSNSRSEMNVSTLELGDSALYLCASSLALLAGVNEQFFGPGTRLTVL.

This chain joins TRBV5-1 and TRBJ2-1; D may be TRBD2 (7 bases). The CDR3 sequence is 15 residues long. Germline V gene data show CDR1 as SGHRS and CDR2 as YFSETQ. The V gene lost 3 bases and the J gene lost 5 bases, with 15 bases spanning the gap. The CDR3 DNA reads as TGCGCCAGCAGCTCGACCGGGGGGCTTGACAATGAGCAGTTCTTC. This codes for CASSSTGGLDNEQFF.